The 14 T cell receptor beta chains reported below all come from one sample, sequenced in a study of blood T cell repertoires in COVID-19. Repertoires were generated with immunoSEQ multiplex PCR, while TCRdb's copy carries only in-frame clones and drops some. The table lists over 110,000 clones, 80% to 90% of them singletons, with less than 2% in the top ten. The sample was peripheral blood. Receptors were obtained from a woman between 45 and 65 years old with acute or convalescent COVID-19.

The chain employs TRBV2 and TRBJ1-5; a weak D match, TRBD1 (6 bases). Trimming pared 5 bases from V and 2 bases from J, leaving 16 bases between. This CDR3 has 16 residues. Germline V gives CDR1 SNHLY, CDR2 FYNNEI. The CDR3 region is CASSHQTGSGNQPQHF. The CDR3 region has the DNA TGTGCCAGCAGTCACCAAACAGGGTCGGGCAATCAGCCCCAGCATTTT. The whole variable domain, filled in from reference TRBV2 and TRBJ1-5, reads EPEVTQTPSHQVTQMGQEVILRCVPISNHLYFYWYRQILGQKVEFLVSFYNNEISEKSEIFDDQFSVERPDGSNFTLKIRSTKLEDSAMYFCASSHQTGSGNQPQHFGDGTRLSIL.

The chain joins TRBV3-1 (or the pseudogene TRBV3-2) to TRBJ1-2; D is unclear. There are 19 residues in the CDR3. Trimming removed 2 bases at V and 4 bases at J, with 26 bases between. CDR1 is LGHDT, CDR2 YNNKEL, per germline (reference sequence). As DNA, the CDR3 is TGTGCCAGCAGCCAAAGTACCCTAAAGTCCTCCCTCCTTCCCTATGGCTACACCTTC. Protein sequence: CASSQSTLKSSLLPYGYTF.

V and J are TRBV9 and TRBJ1-2, with TRBD1 matching 7 bases. Per the germline V gene, CDR1 is SGDLS and CDR2 is YYNGEE. V lost 0 bases, J lost 8 bases, and 16 bases stayed unmatched. CDR3 length: 17 residues. The CDR3 sequence is CASSVAARTGNQEGYTF. CDR3 nucleotide sequence: TGTGCCAGCAGCGTAGCTGCCCGGACAGGCAACCAAGAAGGCTACACCTTC.

The V gene is TRBV24-1, the J gene TRBJ2-5; 8 bases map to TRBD1. Per the germline V gene, CDR1 is KGHDR and CDR2 is SFDVKD. The CDR3 is 16 amino acids. Trimming removed 0 bases from V and 3 bases from J; junction bases left unmatched: 5. The CDR3 here is CATSDLGAGGEETQYF. The CDR3 DNA is TGTGCCACCAGTGATTTGGGGGCAGGGGGCGAAGAGACCCAGTACTTC.

V and J are TRBV7-2 and TRBJ1-1, with unresolved D. Trimming shortened V by 5 bases and J by 3 bases, and 16 bases separated the two germline ends. The germline V gene has CDR1 SGHTA and CDR2 FQGNSA. The CDR3 loop spans 15 amino acids. CDR3 region: CASSPEGVRDTEAFF. The DNA of the CDR3 is TGTGCCAGCAGCCCAGAGGGTGTTCGGGACACTGAAGCTTTCTTT.

This clone was detected only once. This sequence joins TRBV12-5 and TRBJ1-2; 9 nucleotides line up with TRBD1. This CDR3 region has 15 residues. The germline V gene has CDR1 LGHNT and CDR2 FRNRAP. V was pared by 0 bases and J by 6 bases, with 5 bases of the junction left unmatched. CDR3 DNA sequence: TGTGCTAGTGGTTTGGTACCAGGGACAGGGAATGGCTACACCTTC. The encoded protein is CASGLVPGTGNGYTF.

This clone was picked up a small number of times. V usage is TRBV18 and J usage is TRBJ1-5; D is uncertain. Germline values: CDR1 KGHSH, CDR2 LQKENI. V lost 8 bases and J 7 bases, leaving 15 bases between the germline ends. The CDR3 contains 13 residues. The CDR3 spells CASAGGVDQPQHF. CDR3 nucleotides: TGTGCCAGCGCGGGTGGGGTAGACCAGCCCCAGCATTTT.

This chain uses TRBV6-5 with TRBJ2-7; the D gene is possibly TRBD2 (5 bases). Trimming cost V 5 bases and J 0 bases, with 8 bases left between them. This CDR3 has 13 amino acids. CDR1 MNHEY and CDR2 SVGAGI come from the germline V gene. The CDR3 region has the DNA TGTGCCAGCAGTCCTACTAGCTCCTACGAGCAGTACTTC. Amino acids: CASSPTSSYEQYF.

This clone has just one count. The chain is built from TRBV7-9 and TRBJ1-2; D is uncertain. The CDR3 runs 13 residues. V was trimmed by 7 bases and J by 4 bases, leaving 13 bases between them. In germline, CDR1 is SEHNR, CDR2 FQNEAQ (reference sequence). CDR3 sequence reads: CASIVTGSYGYTF. The DNA of the CDR3 is TGTGCCAGCATAGTAACGGGGAGCTATGGCTACACCTTC.

The gene calls are TRBV10-3 and TRBJ1-5, with TRBD1 identical over 7 bases. CDR1 and CDR2 from the germline V gene are ENHRY and SYGVKD. V shed 3 bases and J 6 bases; nucleotides not matched to a gene: 8. CDR3 size: 15 residues. The CDR3 loop is CAISDGQAASQPQHF. The DNA of the CDR3 is TGTGCCATCAGTGACGGACAGGCCGCGAGTCAGCCCCAGCATTTT.

This sequence joins TRBV19 and TRBJ1-5; maybe TRBD1 (6 bases). CDR3 length: 15 amino acids. Trimming removed 6 bases at V and 0 bases at J, with 12 bases between. Germline CDR1 LNHDA, CDR2 SQIVND (reference sequence). CDR3 bases: TGTGCCAGTAGCCCCGAGGGGGATAGCAATCAGCCCCAGCATTTT. It codes for CASSPEGDSNQPQHF.

The chain has TRBV10-3 and TRBJ2-2; TRBD1 agrees at 7 bases. V shed 8 bases, J shed 1 base, and the junction held 1 base outside the gene matches. Germline V CDR1 and CDR2: ENHRY, SYGVKD. The CDR3 loop spans 13 amino acids. Written as DNA, the CDR3 is TGTGCCATCGGGACAGAGAACACCGGGGAGCTGTTTTTT. Translation: CAIGTENTGELFF.

V and J are TRBV6-5 and TRBJ2-2; D is unresolved. This CDR3 is 16 amino acids long. Germline V gives CDR1 MNHEY, CDR2 SVGAGI. V gave up 3 bases and J gave up 4 bases, with 15 bases separating them. The CDR3 nucleotides read TGTGCCAGCAGTTATGGAGTAGGAGAGCGCACCGGGGAGCTGTTTTTT. Its protein is CASSYGVGERTGELFF.

J is TRBJ1-6 and V is TRBV5-1; tentative D call: TRBD1 (5 bases). This CDR3 has 15 residues. V was pared by 4 bases and J by 8 bases, with 16 bases between. Per germline, CDR1 SGHRS and CDR2 YFSETQ. The CDR3 region has the DNA TGCGCCAGCAGCCCGGTCGGGGGTAGCGATTCACCCCTCCACTTT. This codes for CASSPVGGSDSPLHF. Complete variable domain (other parts from reference TRBV5-1 and TRBJ1-6): KAGVTQTPRYLIKTRGQQVTLSCSPISGHRSVSWYQQTPGQGLQFLFEYFSETQRNKGNFPGRFSGRQFSNSRSEMNVSTLELGDSALYLCASSPVGGSDSPLHFGNGTRLTVT.